This T cell receptor beta chain was observed in a study of cytomegalovirus exposure and HLA in healthy donors. Study details: Caucasian-associated ancestry cluster membership applied to about four fifths of 398 genotyped donors. Study observations and caveats: Prior analysis indicated that the majority of TCR beta V segments exhibited productivity approximately 90% or approximately 30% of the time.

Worth noting for this clone: Its antigen remains unknown.

Primers included in the PCR were 60 Vbeta and 13 Jbeta primers. Libraries were prepared by immunoSEQ multiplex PCR; TCRdb keeps only in-frame clonotypes and omits some of them. The sample has over 80,000 clones, 65% to 80% seen once; the top ten hold 16%. Germline CDR1 is KGHSH and CDR2 is LQKENI. The CDR3 contains 15 residues. The J segment lost 9 bases and the V segment lost 5 bases, leaving 7 bases of the junction unmatched. The source material was PBMCs. The chain recombines TRBV18 with TRBJ1-6, with 10 bases aligning to TRBD1. This clonotype was sampled from a young woman in good health and CMV-seropositive. As DNA, the CDR3 is TGTGCCAGCTCATCGGGACAGGGGAGGGTTTCACCCCTCCACTTT. It codes for CASSSGQGRVSPLHF.